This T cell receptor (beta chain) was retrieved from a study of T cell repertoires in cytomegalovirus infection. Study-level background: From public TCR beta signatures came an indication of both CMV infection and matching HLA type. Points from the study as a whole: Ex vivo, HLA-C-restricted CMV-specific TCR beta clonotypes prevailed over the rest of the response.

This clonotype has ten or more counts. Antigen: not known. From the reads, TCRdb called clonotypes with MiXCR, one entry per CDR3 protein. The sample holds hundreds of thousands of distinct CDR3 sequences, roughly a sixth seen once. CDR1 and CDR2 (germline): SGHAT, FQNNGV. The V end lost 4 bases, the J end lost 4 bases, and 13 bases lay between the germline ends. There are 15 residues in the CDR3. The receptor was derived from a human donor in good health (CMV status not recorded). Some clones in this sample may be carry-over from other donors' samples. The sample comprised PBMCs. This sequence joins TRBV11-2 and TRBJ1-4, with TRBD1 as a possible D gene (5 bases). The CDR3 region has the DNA TGTGCCAGCAGCTCCCGCTCGAGGGGTAATGAAAAACTGTTTTTT. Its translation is CASSSRSRGNEKLFF.